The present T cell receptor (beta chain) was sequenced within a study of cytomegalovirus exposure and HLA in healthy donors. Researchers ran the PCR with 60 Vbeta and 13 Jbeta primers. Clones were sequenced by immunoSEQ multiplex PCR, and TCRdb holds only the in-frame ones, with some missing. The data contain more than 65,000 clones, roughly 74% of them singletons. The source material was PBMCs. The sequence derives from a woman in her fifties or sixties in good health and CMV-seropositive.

The CDR3 sequence is CASSFRGNYGYTF. The CDR3 DNA sequence: TGTGCCAGCAGTTTCAGGGGGAACTATGGCTACACCTTC. The V and J genes are TRBV27 and TRBJ1-2; 7 nucleotides match TRBD1. Germline loops: CDR1 MNHEY, CDR2 SMNVEV (reference sequence). The V gene end was trimmed by 3 bases and the J gene end by 2 bases; junction bases not matched to a gene: 0. The CDR3 sequence is 13 residues long.